These T cell receptor beta chains were read from a single sample in a study of control samples from healthy donors and cancer patients. Profiling relied on immunoSEQ multiplex PCR, and the TCRdb table lists in-frame clones only, not all of them. The profile shows 130,000 to 150,000 clones, over 90% of them singletons. The sequenced sample consisted of PBMCs. The receptors shown here come from a man aged 55-75 years with colorectal cancer. The CDR3 runs from the conserved cysteine through the conserved F or W. The order of the fields is J gene, V gene, clone size, D gene, CDR3 DNA, CDR3 protein. D genes are given only for firm matches. Size tells how often a clone was seen (once, few, many) or the class of an expanded clone, and some rows leave it out.

J: TRBJ1-6; V: TRBV30; size: few; D: -; DNA: TGTGCCTGGAGTGTAGCTCAGGGGATTGGTTCACCCCTCCACTTT; CDR3: CAWSVAQGIGSPLHF
J: TRBJ1-4; V: TRBV9; size: -; D: -; DNA: TGTGCCAGCAGCCCCCGACAGGCCCGGAATGAAAAACTGTTTTTT; CDR3: CASSPRQARNEKLFF
J: TRBJ2-3; V: TRBV7-9; size: -; D: TRBD1; DNA: TGTGCCAGCAGCCTAAGACAGGGGGGTGCAGATACGCAGTATTTT; CDR3: CASSLRQGGADTQYF
J: TRBJ2-3; V: TRBV10-3; size: -; D: TRBD2; DNA: TGTGCCATCAGTGGACTAGCGGGGGGGCAAACAGATACGCAGTATTTT; CDR3: CAISGLAGGQTDTQYF
J: TRBJ1-2; V: TRBV6-4; size: -; D: -; DNA: TGTGCCCCCTGGGGCTACACCTTC; CDR3: CAPWGYTF
J: TRBJ1-5; V: TRBV12-3/TRBV12-4; size: -; D: -; DNA: TGTGCCAGCAGTTTGAGCGTTAATCAGCCCCAGCATTTT; CDR3: CASSLSVNQPQHF
J: TRBJ1-3; V: TRBV5-1; size: -; D: TRBD1; DNA: TGCGCCAGCAGCCAGGGGGAAACAGGGATGAACACCATATATTTT; CDR3: CASSQGETGMNTIYF
J: TRBJ1-5; V: TRBV19; size: -; D: -; DNA: TGTGCCAGTAGTATGATGGGGGGCAATAGCAATCAGCCCCAGCATTTT; CDR3: CASSMMGGNSNQPQHF
J: TRBJ1-2; V: TRBV6-6; size: -; D: TRBD1; DNA: TGTGCCAGCAGTCCGACGACAGGGGGATTCTATGGCTACACCTTC; CDR3: CASSPTTGGFYGYTF
J: TRBJ1-5; V: TRBV7-2; size: -; D: TRBD1; DNA: TGTGCCAGCAGCCCAGCGACAGGGGTAGGTCAGCCCCAGCATTTT; CDR3: CASSPATGVGQPQHF
J: TRBJ1-2; V: TRBV29-1; size: -; D: -; DNA: TGCAGCGTCCGGGACGTCTTGTTCTATGGCTACACCTTC; CDR3: CSVRDVLFYGYTF
J: TRBJ1-1; V: TRBV6-5; size: -; D: -; DNA: TGTGCCAGCAGCCAAGGGAAAGGCCAGGGGACTGAAGCTTTCTTT; CDR3: CASSQGKGQGTEAFF
J: TRBJ1-3; V: TRBV3-1/TRBV3-2; size: -; D: -; DNA: TGTGCCAGCAGCCAACGTCCAAGCAGCTCTGGAAACACCATATATTTT; CDR3: CASSQRPSSSGNTIYF
J: TRBJ2-4; V: TRBV6-5; size: -; D: -; DNA: TGTGCCAGCAAAAAATTAGGGGGAAACATTCAGTACTTC; CDR3: CASKKLGGNIQYF
J: TRBJ1-6; V: TRBV19; size: -; D: TRBD1; DNA: TGTGCCAGTAGTAGGACAGGGTCGGATTCACCCCTCCACTTT; CDR3: CASSRTGSDSPLHF
J: TRBJ1-2; V: TRBV5-1; size: -; D: -; DNA: TGCGCCAGCAGCTTGGGGTCCCCAGGGTACGATGGCTACACCTTC; CDR3: CASSLGSPGYDGYTF
J: TRBJ1-2; V: TRBV4-1; size: -; D: -; DNA: TGCGCCAGCAGCCAAGATCAGGAGTTTGGCTACACCTTC; CDR3: CASSQDQEFGYTF
J: TRBJ2-3; V: TRBV5-5; size: -; D: TRBD1; DNA: TGTGCCAGCAGCACCGGACAGGGAGGAGATACGCAGTATTTT; CDR3: CASSTGQGGDTQYF
J: TRBJ2-3; V: TRBV5-1; size: -; D: TRBD1; DNA: TGCGCCAGCAGCTTGACAGGGGGCATGACAGATACGCAGTATTTT; CDR3: CASSLTGGMTDTQYF
J: TRBJ1-2; V: TRBV10-3; size: -; D: TRBD1; DNA: TGTGCCATCAGCCAAAACAGGGGGGAAAGGGATGGCTGCACCTTC; CDR3: CAISQNRGERDGCTF